This entry lists 23 T cell receptor beta chains sequenced from one sample in a study of OX40 agonist ivuxolimab in advanced cancers. Using immunoSEQ multiplex PCR, the repertoire was profiled, and TCRdb retains in-frame clones only, with some absent. This sample has more than 90,000 clones, with 70% to 85% found just once. Specimen: CD4+ or CD8+ T cells sorted from blood, collected in a trial of the OX40 agonist ivuxolimab. The receptors derive from an adult with an advanced solid tumor such as melanoma, head and neck, liver or kidney cancer.

The chain employs TRBV7-2 and TRBJ1-1, with D perhaps TRBD1 (5 bases). The CDR3 length is 15 residues. Germline lookup yields CDR1 SGHTA and CDR2 FQGNSA. Trimming removed 1 base at V and 4 bases at J, with 13 bases between. The chain's CDR3 is CASSLVAEGTTEAFF. The CDR3 DNA follows: TGTGCCAGCAGCTTAGTGGCCGAAGGGACCACTGAAGCTTTCTTT.

The chain uses TRBV5-1 and TRBJ2-3, with 9 nucleotides matching TRBD2. This CDR3 comprises 16 residues. Germline CDR1 and CDR2: SGHRS and YFSETQ. V was pared by 3 bases and J by 1 base, with 6 bases of the junction left unmatched. The CDR3 loop reads CASSWTSSGGTDTQYF. The DNA for the CDR3 is TGCGCCAGCAGCTGGACTTCTAGCGGGGGCACAGATACGCAGTATTTT.

The V and J genes are TRBV9 and TRBJ2-5; D not resolved. The CDR3 consists of 14 residues. V was trimmed by 1 base and J by 4 bases, leaving 11 bases between them. The V gene's germline CDR1 is SGDLS and CDR2 YYNGEE. CDR3 sequence reads: CASSVNILAETQYF. Written as DNA, the CDR3 is TGTGCCAGCAGCGTAAATATACTCGCAGAGACCCAGTACTTC.

This chain connects TRBV19 to TRBJ2-5; TRBD1 agrees at 7 bases. V lost 5 bases and J lost 6; bases outside the gene matches: 9. The germline CDR1 and CDR2 sequences are LNHDA and SQIVND (reference sequence). This CDR3 has 14 residues. CDR3 sequence: CASSSTTGSKTQYF. In DNA form, the CDR3 reads TGTGCCAGTAGTTCGACGACAGGGTCAAAGACCCAGTACTTC.

The rearrangement joins TRBV9 to TRBJ2-1; D possibly corresponds to TRBD2 (5 bases). The CDR3 runs 16 residues. CDR1 SGDLS and CDR2 YYNGEE come from the germline V gene. Trimming removed 4 bases at V and 3 bases at J, with 17 bases between. The CDR3 nucleotides are TGTGCCAGCAGCCTCCCCGGGGTCACACTCTACAATGAGCAGTTCTTC. It translates to CASSLPGVTLYNEQFF.

The rearrangement joins TRBV28 to TRBJ1-2; 10 nucleotides match TRBD1. Germline values: CDR1 MDHEN, CDR2 SYDVKM. V dropped 5 bases and J dropped 5; count of bases not matched to a gene: 5. The CDR3 contains 14 residues. As DNA, the CDR3 is TGTGCCAGCAGTCTCCAGGACAGGGGGTATGGCTACACCTTC. The encoded protein is CASSLQDRGYGYTF.

V is TRBV11-2 and J is TRBJ1-4; D is unresolved. The germline V and J ends were trimmed by 3 bases and 8 bases, with 7 bases remaining between them. CDR3 length equals 12 residues. CDR1 and CDR2 (germline): SGHAT, FQNNGV. CDR3 nucleotides: TGTGCCAGCAGCTTCTCTACCGAAAAACTGTTTTTT. This translates into CASSFSTEKLFF. The full variable domain, completed using reference TRBV11-2 and TRBJ1-4, is EAGVAQSPRYKIIEKRQSVAFWCNPISGHATLYWYQQILGQGPKLLIQFQNNGVVDDSQLPKDRFSAERLKGVDSTLKIQPAKLEDSAVYLCASSFSTEKLFFGSGTQLSVL.

This chain joins TRBV11-2 and TRBJ1-3; D remains unclear. The CDR3 has 12 amino acids. Trimming pared 1 base from V and 4 bases from J, leaving 2 bases between. Germline V lookup: CDR1 SGHAT, CDR2 FQNNGV. In DNA, the CDR3 is TGTGCCAGCAGCTTAGCCGGAAACACCATATATTTT. Its protein product is CASSLAGNTIYF.

This chain uses TRBV7-9 with TRBJ2-1; 15 bases align to TRBD2. The CDR3 spans 18 residues. The junction had 12 bases not matched to a gene; V was cut back by 5 bases and J by 7 bases. Germline V gene lookup returns CDR1 SEHNR and CDR2 FQNEAQ (reference sequence). In nucleotides, the CDR3 is TGTGCCAGCAGCCTTACCCGGACTAGCGGGGGGGGTGGGAATGAGCAGTTCTTC. This codes for CASSLTRTSGGGGNEQFF.

The rearrangement uses TRBV6-4 and TRBJ1-2, with TRBD1 matching over 10 bases. V dropped 4 bases and J dropped 6; count of bases not matched to a gene: 8. This CDR3 has 15 residues. Germline CDR1 and CDR2: MRHNA and SNTAGT. CDR3 nucleotide sequence: TGTGCCAGCAGTGCCCAGACAGGGGGCATCAATGGCTACACCTTC. This encodes CASSAQTGGINGYTF.

The rearrangement links TRBV7-9 to TRBJ1-1; D unclear. Germline V gene sequence: CDR1 SEHNR, CDR2 FQNEAQ (reference sequence). V lost 5 bases to trimming and J lost 7 bases, with 20 bases between them. The CDR3 has 15 residues. Here the CDR3 reads CASSLVQSIAVEAFF. The CDR3, as DNA: TGTGCCAGCAGCCTAGTACAATCGATAGCAGTTGAAGCTTTCTTT.

CDR3 in DNA: TGTGCCAGCAGTTTCTCTAGTTTTGGCGATACGCAGTATTTT. Protein: CASSFSSFGDTQYF. V gene TRBV27 combines with J gene TRBJ2-3; D not certain. This CDR3 has 14 residues. CDR1 and CDR2 (germline): MNHEY, SMNVEV (reference sequence). Trimming took off 3 bases at V and 6 bases at J, with 13 bases between the two ends.

Points on this clone: One end of the junction fails to match germline, which may point to a read error. The chain couples TRBV23-1 to TRBJ2-6, with 8 bases that match TRBD1. TRBV23-1 is noted as an ORF with a role that remains uncertain. CDR3 length equals 17 residues. CDR3 coding DNA: TGCGCCAACAGTCTACGGACAGGGAATGGTGGGGCCAACGTCCTGACTTTC. Translated: CANSLRTGNGGANVLTF.

This chain links TRBV28 with TRBJ1-1; D might be TRBD1 (6 bases). The germline CDR1 and CDR2 sequences are MDHEN and SYDVKM. CDR3 length equals 14 residues. Trimming stripped 6 bases from V and 0 bases from J, with 11 bases between. In DNA form, the CDR3 reads TGTGCCAGCAGAGGGTGGGGGCTGAACACTGAAGCTTTCTTT. Protein sequence: CASRGWGLNTEAFF. The full variable domain, its missing parts supplied by reference TRBV28 and TRBJ1-1, is DVKVTQSSRYLVKRTGEKVFLECVQDMDHENMFWYRQDPGLGLRLIYFSYDVKMKEKGDIPEGYSVSREKKERFSLILESASTNQTSMYLCASRGWGLNTEAFFGQGTRLTVV.

V usage is TRBV18 and J usage is TRBJ2-7, with D unclear. The V gene's germline CDR1 is KGHSH and CDR2 LQKENI. The ends were cut back, 3 bases at V and 1 base at J, with 19 bases in the middle. This CDR3 contains 17 residues. The CDR3 protein is CASSPLRVSSISYEQYF. The CDR3 coding sequence is TGTGCCAGCTCACCTCTTCGGGTAAGCTCAATATCCTACGAGCAGTACTTC.

This chain connects TRBV12-5 to TRBJ2-3, with 11 bases that match TRBD2. Germline V gene data show CDR1 as LGHNT and CDR2 as FRNRAP. The ends lost 5 bases at V and 0 bases at J; junction bases unmatched: 10. This CDR3 spans 18 amino acids. As DNA, the CDR3 is TGTGCTAGTGGTGAGATAGCGGGGGGGAGTCCTAGCACAGATACGCAGTATTTT. Its protein is CASGEIAGGSPSTDTQYF.

This chain uses TRBV6-1 with TRBJ2-7; D might be TRBD1 (5 bases). Trimming pared 7 bases from V and 2 bases from J, leaving 12 bases between. This CDR3 is 13 amino acids long. Germline V CDR1 and CDR2: MNHNS, SASEGT. The CDR3, as DNA: TGTGCCAGCAACACAGGTAGGGCCTACGAGCAGTACTTC. As protein: CASNTGRAYEQYF.

The J gene is TRBJ1-2, the V gene TRBV7-9; the match to TRBD1 covers 8 bases. With 4 bases clipped from V and 12 bases from J, the junction kept 7 bases outside the gene matches. This CDR3 has 12 amino acids. CDR1 SEHNR and CDR2 FQNEAQ come from the germline V gene (reference sequence). CDR3 bases: TGTGCCAGCAGCTCTGAGACAGGGGAGCACACCTTC. Translation gives CASSSETGEHTF. Filled out from reference TRBV7-9 and TRBJ1-2, the complete variable domain reads DTGVSQNPRHKITKRGQNVTFRCDPISEHNRLYWYRQTLGQGPEFLTYFQNEAQLEKSRLLSDRFSAERPKGSFSTLEIQRTEQGDSAMYLCASSSETGEHTFGSGTRLTVV.

CDR3 bases: TGTGCCAGCAGACTACGTGGGACAGTCGGAAACACCATATATTTT. Amino acids: CASRLRGTVGNTIYF. This chain joins TRBV6-6 and TRBJ1-3; 7 bases are a match to TRBD1. This CDR3 is built from 15 residues. The V gene's germline CDR1 is MNHNY and CDR2 SVGAGI (reference sequence). V shed 6 bases, J shed 4 bases, and the junction held 9 bases outside the gene matches.

Only one count was recorded for this clone. The V gene is TRBV27, the J gene TRBJ2-4; no firm D call. Trimming took off 3 bases at V and 0 bases at J, with 12 bases between the two ends. The CDR3 loop spans 16 amino acids. In germline, CDR1 is MNHEY, CDR2 SMNVEV (reference sequence). As DNA, the CDR3 is TGTGCCAGCAGTTTCAATCAACGGGTAGCCAAAAACATTCAGTACTTC. Amino acid sequence: CASSFNQRVAKNIQYF.

This chain links TRBV11-3 with TRBJ2-1; D remains ambiguous. The V end lost 0 bases, the J end lost 9 bases, and 9 bases lay between the germline ends. Looked up from germline, CDR1 is SGHNT and CDR2 is YENEEA. CDR3 length equals 13 residues. The CDR3 bases are TGTGCCAGCAGCTTAGAAGGGCCCCGTGAGCAGTTCTTC. The encoded protein is CASSLEGPREQFF.

CDR3 in amino acids: CASKASGSSGGELFF. CDR3 DNA sequence: TGTGCCAGCAAGGCTAGCGGGTCCTCGGGCGGGGAGCTGTTTTTT. J is TRBJ2-2 and V is TRBV2; 8 bases agree with TRBD2. The CDR3 sequence is 15 residues long. The V gene end was trimmed by 7 bases and the J gene end by 7 bases; junction bases not matched to a gene: 11. Germline V gene sequence: CDR1 SNHLY, CDR2 FYNNEI.

The chain is built from TRBV2 and TRBJ2-1, with D maybe TRBD1 (6 bases). The germline V gene has CDR1 SNHLY and CDR2 FYNNEI. The ends were cut back, 5 bases at V and 9 bases at J, with 11 bases in the middle. The CDR3 extends over 12 amino acids. The chain's CDR3 is CASSLQGIEQFF. The CDR3 coding sequence is TGTGCCAGCAGTCTACAGGGAATTGAGCAGTTCTTC.